This T cell receptor beta chain is drawn from a study of T cell responses to AZD1222 COVID-19 vaccine. Study-level points and caveats: No day 14 peak samples; only post-peak repertoires were characterized.

Notes on this clone: The antigen is undetermined.

Trimming removed 6 bases at V and 3 bases at J, with 6 bases between. CDR1 is SGHDN, CDR2 FVKESK, per germline. CDR3 length: 11 amino acids. The assay was immunoSEQ multiplex PCR, and TCRdb's table has in-frame clones only and misses some. Of 130,000 to 150,000 clones listed, around 88% are singletons. This clonotype was sampled from an adult in good health. This material consisted of peripheral blood, taken on day 0 of AZD1222 vaccination. This chain joins TRBV14 and TRBJ2-7; no firm D call. CDR3 nucleotide sequence: TGTGCCAGCAGACAATTCTACGAGCAGTACTTC. This encodes CASRQFYEQYF.